These 20 T cell receptor beta chains came from one sample sequenced in a study of blood T cells in healthy people across ages. Alongside a J-beta primer mix, a sample-barcoded 5' primer served in a second PCR lasting 7 to 11 cycles. TCRdb used MiXCR to reprocess the 5' RACE reads, holding one entry per CDR3 protein. The sample has 900,000 to 950,000 distinct CDR3 sequences; about 28% are singletons. This sample was shared with a second study, whose subject was T cells of mothers and their children.

The sequenced sample consisted of blood. Receptor source: a woman aged 40 to 55 in good health.

This clonotype was counted ten times or more. The rearrangement links TRBV29-1 to TRBJ1-6; no firm D call. This CDR3 is 13 amino acids long. Germline loops: CDR1 SQVTM, CDR2 ANQGSEA. The ends were cut back, 6 bases at V and 7 bases at J, with 13 bases in the middle. CDR3 coding DNA: TGCAGCGTCTCACAAGAGTTAAATTCACCCCTCCACTTT. Protein sequence: CSVSQELNSPLHF. The full variable domain, with the rest looked up from reference TRBV29-1 and TRBJ1-6, is SAVISQKPSRDICQRGTSLTIQCQVDSQVTMMFWYRQQPGQSLTLIATANQGSEATYESGFVIDKFPISRPNLTFSTLTVSNMSPEDSSIYLCSVSQELNSPLHFGNGTRLTVT.

The V call is TRBV6-2 or TRBV6-3, the J call TRBJ2-7; D is unresolved. Germline lookup yields CDR1 MNHEY and CDR2 SVGEGT. This CDR3 region has 12 residues. The V end lost 7 bases, the J end lost 3 bases, and 10 bases lay between the germline ends. The CDR3 loop reads CASTPNCYEQYF. CDR3 coding DNA: TGTGCCAGCACCCCGAACTGCTACGAGCAGTACTTC.

A single count supports this clonotype. This may come from a read error, since a much larger clone is one base off. The V call is TRBV29-1, the J call TRBJ1-5; no clear D gene. Between the trimmed V and J ends, which lost 8 bases and 2 bases, there was a span of 10 bases. The CDR3 loop spans 12 amino acids. Germline lookup yields CDR1 SQVTM and CDR2 ANQGSEA. The CDR3 loop reads CSMQDGNQPQHF. Here the CDR3 DNA reads TGCAGCATGCAGGATGGCAATCAGCCCCAGCATTTT.

This clonotype was seen more than once but under ten times. The J gene is TRBJ2-7, the V gene TRBV2; 10 nucleotides line up with TRBD1. Germline V CDR1 and CDR2: SNHLY, FYNNEI. J gave up 6 bases and V 3 bases, and 2 bases lay outside the gene matches. The CDR3 extends over 13 amino acids. CDR3 protein: CASSERDRGEQYF. Written as DNA, the CDR3 is TGTGCCAGCAGTGAGCGGGACAGGGGCGAGCAGTACTTC.

This clonotype was counted between two and nine times. The V and J genes are TRBV5-1 and TRBJ1-2, with D uncertain. In germline, CDR1 is SGHRS, CDR2 YFSETQ. The V and J ends lost 7 bases and 0 bases respectively, with 10 bases between them. The CDR3 contains 13 residues. The CDR3 sequence: CASQNLPNYGYTF. The CDR3 bases are TGCGCCAGCCAGAACCTTCCTAACTATGGCTACACCTTC.

V and J are TRBV27 and TRBJ1-4; D remains ambiguous. This CDR3 is 15 amino acids long. CDR1 is MNHEY, CDR2 SMNVEV, per germline (reference sequence). V was cut by 3 bases and J by 5 bases, with 13 bases left in between. The CDR3 spells CASSFSGSGNEKLFF. The CDR3 region has the DNA TGTGCCAGCAGTTTCTCGGGGTCGGGGAATGAAAAACTGTTTTTT.

This clonotype showed up just a few times. This chain links TRBV7-2 with TRBJ2-3; no clear D gene. This CDR3 has 14 amino acids. Trimming took 2 bases from V and 3 from J, leaving 9 bases between them. From germline, CDR1 is SGHTA and CDR2 FQGNSA. The CDR3 region has the DNA TGTGCCAGCAGCTTATCAACCCTAACAGATACGCAGTATTTT. This translates into CASSLSTLTDTQYF.

The V call is TRBV28, the J call TRBJ1-1; D is perhaps TRBD1 (5 bases). The germline V gene encodes CDR1 MDHEN and CDR2 SYDVKM. The V end was cut by 7 bases, the J end by 0 bases, with 18 bases between. The length of the CDR3 is 16 residues. The DNA of the CDR3 is TGTGCCAGCACCGGGGCAGGCTGGAATGTGAACACTGAAGCTTTCTTT. This codes for CASTGAGWNVNTEAFF.

This clonotype was found many times. The rearrangement uses TRBV28 and TRBJ2-7; a possible D gene is TRBD1 (6 bases). V was shortened by 2 bases and J by 6 bases, with 14 bases between the two germline ends. The CDR3 is 14 amino acids. Looked up from germline, CDR1 is MDHEN and CDR2 is SYDVKM. The CDR3 sequence is CASSLGGRSSEQYF. The CDR3 DNA sequence: TGTGCCAGCAGTTTAGGGGGCAGGTCCAGCGAGCAGTACTTC.

J is TRBJ2-4 and V is TRBV29-1; possibly TRBD1 for D (6 bases). This CDR3 contains 14 residues. Germline V gene data show CDR1 as SQVTM and CDR2 as ANQGSEA. Trimming pared 6 bases from V and 13 bases from J, leaving 25 bases between. The CDR3 region is CSVQPLGASREQYF. CDR3 coding DNA: TGCAGCGTCCAACCGTTGGGGGCCTCGAGAGAGCAGTACTTC.

The chain carries TRBV28 and TRBJ2-5; TRBD1 matches at 10 bases. V was clipped by 10 bases and J by 7 bases; unmatched bases: 12. Germline V gene sequence: CDR1 MDHEN, CDR2 SYDVKM. CDR3 length: 14 amino acids. The chain's CDR3 is CATRQGASAGTQYF. CDR3 sequence (DNA): TGTGCCACCCGACAGGGGGCTTCCGCGGGGACCCAGTACTTC.

In this sample, this clonotype turned up a few times. V gene TRBV28 combines with J gene TRBJ2-1; D remains unclear. This CDR3 is 11 amino acids long. V gave up 2 bases and J gave up 9 bases, with 5 bases separating them. Looked up from germline, CDR1 is MDHEN and CDR2 is SYDVKM. CDR3 sequence (DNA): TGTGCCAGCAGTTTAATTGGTGAGCAGTTCTTC. It is translated as CASSLIGEQFF.

On this clonotype itself: A much more abundant neighbour one base away suggests this may be a read error. V usage is TRBV2 and J usage is TRBJ2-1, with 7 bases matching TRBD1. CDR1 is SNHLY and CDR2 is FYNNEI in the germline V gene. The CDR3 spans 13 residues. J lost 6 bases, V lost 7 bases, and 6 bases had no gene match. The CDR3 region has the DNA TGTGCCAGCACTAAGACAGGGTCCAATGAGCAGTTCTTC. It codes for CASTKTGSNEQFF.

Remarks on this clonotype: A single base separates this from a much larger clone, so it may be a read error. This sequence joins TRBV5-1 and TRBJ2-7, with D tentatively TRBD2 (7 bases). Germline V lookup: CDR1 SGHRS, CDR2 YFSETQ. V lost 1 base and J 2 bases, leaving 13 bases between the germline ends. This CDR3 comprises 15 residues. The CDR3 spells CASSLNRGAPYEQYF. The DNA for the CDR3 is TGCGCCAGCAGCTTGAATCGGGGGGCACCCTACGAGCAGTACTTC.

DNA for the CDR3: TGTGCCAGCAGTTTGGCTGACGAGGACGATGAGCAGTTCTTC. This sequence encodes CASSLADEDDEQFF. The chain is built from TRBV12-3 or TRBV12-4 and TRBJ2-1, with D uncertain. Trimming left V 3 bases short and J 8 bases short, with 14 bases between. CDR3 length equals 14 residues.

Concerning this clonotype: A read error may produce the germline difference seen at one junction end. The rearrangement joins TRBV5-1 to TRBJ2-7; weak D call: TRBD2 (6 bases). CDR1 is SGHRS and CDR2 is YFSETQ in the germline V gene. There are 13 residues in the CDR3. Written as DNA, the CDR3 is TGCGCCAGCAGCTTTCCCGGGACTTACGGGCAGTACTTC. This sequence encodes CASSFPGTYGQYF.

The sample holds a few counts of this clonotype. The chain recombines TRBV6-2 or TRBV6-3 with TRBJ1-1, with 7 bases matching TRBD1. CDR1 and CDR2 from the germline V gene are MNHEY and SVGEGT. The CDR3 is 14 residues long. V dropped 7 bases and J dropped 7; count of bases not matched to a gene: 12. The CDR3 nucleotides read TGTGCCAGCACCTTAGTCGGGACAGCCGGTGAAGCTTTCTTT. Its protein is CASTLVGTAGEAFF.

A remark on this clonotype: The junction and the germline gene differ at one end; a read error may be behind it. The gene calls are TRBV12-3 or TRBV12-4 and TRBJ2-5; perhaps TRBD2 as D (6 bases). The CDR3 contains 13 residues. The chain's CDR3 is CASRTSTQEAQYF. DNA for the CDR3: TGTGCCAGCAGGACTAGTACCCAAGAGGCCCAGTACTTC.

The sample holds many counts of this clonotype. The chain links TRBV5-1 to TRBJ1-2, with 7 nucleotides matching TRBD1. The CDR3 contains 15 residues. The V gene's germline CDR1 is SGHRS and CDR2 YFSETQ. Trimming removed 4 bases from V and 2 bases from J; junction bases left unmatched: 8. The CDR3, as DNA: TGCGCCAGCAGCAAGACGACAGGGATCAACTATGGCTACACCTTC. The encoded protein is CASSKTTGINYGYTF.

This rearrangement joins TRBV28 to TRBJ1-5; D gene unclear. V was pared by 9 bases and J by 4 bases, with 13 bases between. The CDR3 has 13 residues. Germline V gene lookup returns CDR1 MDHEN and CDR2 SYDVKM. CDR3 region: CASWRQKNQPQHF. CDR3 nucleotide sequence: TGTGCCAGTTGGAGGCAGAAGAATCAGCCCCAGCATTTT.